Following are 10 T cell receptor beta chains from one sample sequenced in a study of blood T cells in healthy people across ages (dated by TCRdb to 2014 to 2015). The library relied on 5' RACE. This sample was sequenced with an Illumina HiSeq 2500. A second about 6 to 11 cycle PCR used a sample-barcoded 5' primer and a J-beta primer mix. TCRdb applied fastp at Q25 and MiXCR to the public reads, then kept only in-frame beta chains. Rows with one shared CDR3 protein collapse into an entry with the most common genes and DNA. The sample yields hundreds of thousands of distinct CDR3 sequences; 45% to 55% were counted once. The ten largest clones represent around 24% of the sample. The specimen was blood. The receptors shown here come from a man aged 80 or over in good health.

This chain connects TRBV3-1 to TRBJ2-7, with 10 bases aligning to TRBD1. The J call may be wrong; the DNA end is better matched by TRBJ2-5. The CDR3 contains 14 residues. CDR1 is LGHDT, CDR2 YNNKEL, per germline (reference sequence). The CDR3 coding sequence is TGTGCCAGCAGCCGGACAGGGGGAGATGAGACCCAGTACTTC. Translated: CASSRTGGDETQYF.

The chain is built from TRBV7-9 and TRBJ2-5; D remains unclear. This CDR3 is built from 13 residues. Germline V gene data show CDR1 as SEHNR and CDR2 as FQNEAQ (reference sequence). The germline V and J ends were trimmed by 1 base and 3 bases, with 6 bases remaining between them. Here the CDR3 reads CASSLDAKETQYF. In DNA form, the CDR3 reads TGTGCCAGCAGCTTAGATGCCAAAGAGACCCAGTACTTC.

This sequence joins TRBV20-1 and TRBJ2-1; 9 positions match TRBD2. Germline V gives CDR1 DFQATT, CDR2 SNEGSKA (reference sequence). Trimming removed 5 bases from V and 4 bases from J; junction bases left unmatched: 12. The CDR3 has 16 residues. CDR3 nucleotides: TGCAGTGCTTATACAACCGCTAGCGGGATATACAATGAGCAGTTCTTC. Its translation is CSAYTTASGIYNEQFF.

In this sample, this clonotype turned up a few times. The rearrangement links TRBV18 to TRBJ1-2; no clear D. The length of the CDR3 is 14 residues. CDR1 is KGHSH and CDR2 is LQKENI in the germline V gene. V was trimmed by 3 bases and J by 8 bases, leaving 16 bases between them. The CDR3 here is CASSPDAPSLGYTF. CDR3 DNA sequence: TGTGCCAGCTCACCGGATGCGCCCTCACTAGGCTACACCTTC.

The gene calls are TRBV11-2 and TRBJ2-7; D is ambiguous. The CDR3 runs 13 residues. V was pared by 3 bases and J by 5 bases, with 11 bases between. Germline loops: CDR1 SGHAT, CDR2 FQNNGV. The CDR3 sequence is CASSLVGWDEQYF. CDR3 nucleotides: TGTGCCAGCAGCTTGGTTGGTTGGGACGAGCAGTACTTC.

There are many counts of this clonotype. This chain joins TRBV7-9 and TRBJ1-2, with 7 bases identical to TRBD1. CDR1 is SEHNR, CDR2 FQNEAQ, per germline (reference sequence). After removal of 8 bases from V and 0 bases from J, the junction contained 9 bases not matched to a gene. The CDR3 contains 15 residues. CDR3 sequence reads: CASGESGTANYGYTF. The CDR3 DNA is TGTGCCAGCGGAGAATCCGGGACAGCTAACTATGGCTACACCTTC.

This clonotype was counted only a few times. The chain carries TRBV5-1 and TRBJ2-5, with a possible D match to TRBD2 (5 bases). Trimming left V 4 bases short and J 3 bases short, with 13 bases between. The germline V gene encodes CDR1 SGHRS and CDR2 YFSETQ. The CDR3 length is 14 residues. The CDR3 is CASSPSSSEETQYF. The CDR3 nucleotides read TGCGCCAGCAGCCCGTCGAGTAGCGAAGAGACCCAGTACTTC.

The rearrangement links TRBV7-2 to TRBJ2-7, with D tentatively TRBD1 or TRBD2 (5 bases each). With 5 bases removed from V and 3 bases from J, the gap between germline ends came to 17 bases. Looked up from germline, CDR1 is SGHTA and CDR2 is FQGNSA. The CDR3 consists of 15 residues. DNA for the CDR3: TGTGCCAGCAGCCCGAGGAGCGGAACAGGCTACGAGCAGTACTTC. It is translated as CASSPRSGTGYEQYF. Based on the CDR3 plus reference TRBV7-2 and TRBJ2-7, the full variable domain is GAGVSQSPSNKVTEKGKDVELRCDPISGHTALYWYRQSLGQGLEFLIYFQGNSAPDKSGLPSDRFSAERTGGSVSTLTIQRTQQEDSAVYLCASSPRSGTGYEQYFGPGTRLTVT.

DNA for the CDR3: TGCAGTGCTAGAAGTCCGGGTGGCACCGGGGAGCTGTTTTTT. Its translation is CSARSPGGTGELFF. The chain joins TRBV20-1 to TRBJ2-2; the D is unclear. Germline V gene lookup returns CDR1 DFQATT and CDR2 SNEGSKA (reference sequence). This CDR3 is built from 14 residues. V lost 2 bases and J 4 bases, leaving 11 bases between the germline ends.

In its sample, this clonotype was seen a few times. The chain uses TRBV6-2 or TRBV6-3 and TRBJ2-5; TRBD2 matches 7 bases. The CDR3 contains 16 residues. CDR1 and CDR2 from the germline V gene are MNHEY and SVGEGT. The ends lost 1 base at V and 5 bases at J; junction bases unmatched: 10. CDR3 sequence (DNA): TGTGCCAGCAGTTACTGGCCGACTAGCATGGAGGAGACCCAGTACTTC. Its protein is CASSYWPTSMEETQYF.